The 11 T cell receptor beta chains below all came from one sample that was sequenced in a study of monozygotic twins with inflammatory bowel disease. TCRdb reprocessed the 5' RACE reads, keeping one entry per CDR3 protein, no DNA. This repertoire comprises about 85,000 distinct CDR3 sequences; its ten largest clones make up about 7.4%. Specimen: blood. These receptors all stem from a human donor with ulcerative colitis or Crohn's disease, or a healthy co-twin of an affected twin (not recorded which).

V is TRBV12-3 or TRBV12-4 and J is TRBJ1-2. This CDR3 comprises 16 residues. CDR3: CASSRGGEGLLYGYTF.

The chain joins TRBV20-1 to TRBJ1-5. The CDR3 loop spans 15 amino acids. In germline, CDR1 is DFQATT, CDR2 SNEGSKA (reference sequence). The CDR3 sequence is CSARDEGLNNQPQHF.

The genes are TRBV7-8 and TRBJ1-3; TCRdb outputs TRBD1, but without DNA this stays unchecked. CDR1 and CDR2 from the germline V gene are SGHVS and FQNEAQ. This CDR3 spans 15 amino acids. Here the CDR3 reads CASSLGTGSGNTIYF.

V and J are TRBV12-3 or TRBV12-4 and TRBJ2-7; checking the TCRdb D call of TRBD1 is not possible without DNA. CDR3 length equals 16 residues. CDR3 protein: CASSFSPGTGSYEQYF.

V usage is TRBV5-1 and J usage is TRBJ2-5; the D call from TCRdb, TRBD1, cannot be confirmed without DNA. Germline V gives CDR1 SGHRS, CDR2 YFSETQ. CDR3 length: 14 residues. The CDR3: CASGFDREQETQYF.

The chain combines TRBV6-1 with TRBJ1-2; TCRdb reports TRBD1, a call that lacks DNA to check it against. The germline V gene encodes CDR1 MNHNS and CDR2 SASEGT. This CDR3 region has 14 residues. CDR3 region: CASSAPGRHYGYTF.

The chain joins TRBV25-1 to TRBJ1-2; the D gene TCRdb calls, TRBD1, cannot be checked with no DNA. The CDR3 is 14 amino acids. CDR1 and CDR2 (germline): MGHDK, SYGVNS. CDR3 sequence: CASSEGDRLGGYTF.

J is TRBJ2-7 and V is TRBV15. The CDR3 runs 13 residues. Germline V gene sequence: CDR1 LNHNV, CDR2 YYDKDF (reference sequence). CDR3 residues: CATSRGIGHEQYF.

CDR3 loop: CASSPQGAGVYNEQFF. This chain uses TRBV7-2 with TRBJ2-1; TCRdb reports TRBD2, a call that lacks DNA to check it against. The V gene's germline CDR1 is SGHTA and CDR2 FQGNSA. This CDR3 has 16 amino acids.

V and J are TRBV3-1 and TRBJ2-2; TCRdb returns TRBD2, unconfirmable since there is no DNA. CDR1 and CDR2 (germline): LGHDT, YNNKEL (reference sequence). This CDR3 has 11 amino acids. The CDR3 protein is CASSREGELFF.

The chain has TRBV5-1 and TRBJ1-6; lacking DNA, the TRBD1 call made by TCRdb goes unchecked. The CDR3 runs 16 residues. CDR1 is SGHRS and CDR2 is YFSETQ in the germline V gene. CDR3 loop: CASSSKTGPRNSPLHF.